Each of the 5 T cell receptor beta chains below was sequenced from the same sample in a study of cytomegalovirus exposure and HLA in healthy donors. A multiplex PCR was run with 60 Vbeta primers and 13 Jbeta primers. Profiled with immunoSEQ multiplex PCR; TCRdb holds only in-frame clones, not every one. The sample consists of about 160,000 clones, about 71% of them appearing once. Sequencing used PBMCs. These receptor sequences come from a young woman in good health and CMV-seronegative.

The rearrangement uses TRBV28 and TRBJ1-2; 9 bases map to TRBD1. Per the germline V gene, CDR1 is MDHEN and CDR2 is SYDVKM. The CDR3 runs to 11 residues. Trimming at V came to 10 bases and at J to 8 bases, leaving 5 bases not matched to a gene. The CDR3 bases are TGTGCCACACAGGGGGCGGTGGGCTACACCTTC. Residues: CATQGAVGYTF.

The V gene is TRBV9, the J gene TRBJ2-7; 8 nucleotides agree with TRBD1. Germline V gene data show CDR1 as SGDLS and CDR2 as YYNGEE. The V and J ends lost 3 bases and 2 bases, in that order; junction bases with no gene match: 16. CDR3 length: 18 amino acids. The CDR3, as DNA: TGTGCCAGCAGCGCCTCCTCCCTCCTAGGGGACAGGCCCTACGAGCAGTACTTC. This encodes CASSASSLLGDRPYEQYF.

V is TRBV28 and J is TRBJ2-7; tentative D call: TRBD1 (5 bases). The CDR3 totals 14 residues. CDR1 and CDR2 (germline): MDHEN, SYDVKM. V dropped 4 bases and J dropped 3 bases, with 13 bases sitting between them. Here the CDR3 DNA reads TGTGCCAGCAGTTCTCCAGGGATTAACTACGAGCAGTACTTC. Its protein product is CASSSPGINYEQYF.

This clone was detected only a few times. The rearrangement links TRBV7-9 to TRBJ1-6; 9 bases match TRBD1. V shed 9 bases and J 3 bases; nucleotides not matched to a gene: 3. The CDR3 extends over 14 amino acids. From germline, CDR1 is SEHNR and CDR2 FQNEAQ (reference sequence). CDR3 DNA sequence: TGTGCCAGTAAGGACAGGGGCTATAATTCACCCCTCCACTTT. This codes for CASKDRGYNSPLHF.

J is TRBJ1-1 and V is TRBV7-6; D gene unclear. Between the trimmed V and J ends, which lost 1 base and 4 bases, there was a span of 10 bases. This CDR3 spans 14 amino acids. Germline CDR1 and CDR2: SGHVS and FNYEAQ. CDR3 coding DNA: TGTGCCAGCAGCTTAGATGGAGCGTTCACTGAAGCTTTCTTT. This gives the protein CASSLDGAFTEAFF.